The 26 T cell receptor beta chains reported below all come from one sample, sequenced in a study of CD8+ T cells in alopecia areata. It was cDNA, reverse transcribed from extracted RNA, that served as the sequencing template. Assay used: immunoSEQ multiplex PCR; TCRdb lists only in-frame clones, some missing. This table holds around 150,000 clones, 62% found once. The sample comprised CD8+ T cells sorted from blood. The receptors derive from a human donor in good health.

The chain is built from TRBV29-1 and TRBJ2-7, with D tentatively TRBD2 (6 bases). Trimming cost V 7 bases and J 3 bases, with 19 bases left between them. CDR1 is SQVTM and CDR2 is ANQGSEA in the germline V gene. This CDR3 has 14 residues. In DNA form, the CDR3 reads TGCAGCGCGGGGGAGCGCGACTACTTCTACGAGCAGTACTTC. Residues: CSAGERDYFYEQYF.

The chain carries TRBV6-5 and TRBJ2-1; D uncertain. The CDR3 loop spans 15 amino acids. Germline CDR1 MNHEY, CDR2 SVGAGI. Trimming pared 6 bases from V and 0 bases from J, leaving 12 bases between. CDR3 nucleotides: TGTGCCAGCAGACCGTACAGTAGCTCCTACAATGAGCAGTTCTTC. It specifies CASRPYSSSYNEQFF.

J is TRBJ1-2 and V is TRBV23-1; 9 positions agree with TRBD1. TRBV23-1 is noted as an ORF with a role that remains uncertain. J was trimmed by 1 base and V by 0 bases; bases with no gene match: 6. The CDR3 has 17 amino acids. The CDR3 DNA sequence: TGCGCCAGCAGTCAATCGGGGACAGGGACCTTTAACTATGGCTACACCTTC. This sequence encodes CASSQSGTGTFNYGYTF.

The chain couples TRBV29-1 to TRBJ1-5, with D tentatively TRBD1 (5 bases). The CDR3 consists of 14 residues. Germline loops: CDR1 SQVTM, CDR2 ANQGSEA. CDR3 protein: CSVEGEDSNQPQHF. The CDR3 DNA is TGCAGTGTCGAAGGGGAGGATAGCAATCAGCCCCAGCATTTT.

The chain employs TRBV7-9 and TRBJ2-7; TRBD2 matches at 10 bases. Trimming took 3 bases from V and 6 from J; bases not matched to a gene: 8. The germline V gene has CDR1 SEHNR and CDR2 FQNEAQ (reference sequence). The CDR3 is 15 amino acids. The CDR3 protein is CASSFSFGLAVEQYF. The CDR3 DNA reads as TGTGCCAGCAGCTTTTCTTTTGGACTAGCGGTCGAGCAGTACTTC.

The J gene is TRBJ1-2, the V gene TRBV29-1, with 9 bases lining up with TRBD1. The V gene's germline CDR1 is SQVTM and CDR2 ANQGSEA. The V gene end was trimmed by 5 bases and the J gene end by 4 bases; junction bases not matched to a gene: 14. The CDR3 runs 16 residues. CDR3: CSVRARDRESTYGYTF. The DNA of the CDR3 is TGCAGCGTTAGGGCCCGGGACAGGGAGTCCACCTATGGCTACACCTTC. Together with reference TRBV29-1 and TRBJ1-2, the CDR3 gives the full variable domain: SAVISQKPSRDICQRGTSLTIQCQVDSQVTMMFWYRQQPGQSLTLIATANQGSEATYESGFVIDKFPISRPNLTFSTLTVSNMSPEDSSIYLCSVRARDRESTYGYTFGSGTRLTVV.

This CDR3 is CASSGSSEQYF. CDR3 DNA: TGTGCCAGCAGCGGGAGCTCCGAGCAGTACTTC. The chain is built from TRBV7-9 and TRBJ2-7; D may be TRBD2 (5 bases). The CDR3 loop spans 11 amino acids. Looked up from germline, CDR1 is SEHNR and CDR2 is FQNEAQ (reference sequence). Between the trimmed V and J ends, which lost 5 bases and 6 bases, there was a span of 8 bases.

This chain links TRBV5-6 with TRBJ1-1; maybe TRBD1 (5 bases). Germline assignment: CDR1 SGHDT and CDR2 YYEEEE. The CDR3 length is 14 residues. The germline V and J ends were trimmed by 1 base and 8 bases, with 15 bases remaining between them. CDR3 DNA sequence: TGTGCCAGCAGCTTGTTAGGCCCGGGACTGGAAGCTTTCTTT. Encoded protein: CASSLLGPGLEAFF.

The gene calls are TRBV15 and TRBJ2-3; D call uncertain. V lost 1 base and J 0 bases, leaving 8 bases between the germline ends. The CDR3 extends over 15 amino acids. From germline, CDR1 is LNHNV and CDR2 YYDKDF (reference sequence). CDR3 region: CATSRGGSSTDTQYF. As DNA, the CDR3 is TGTGCCACCAGCAGAGGCGGATCTAGCACAGATACGCAGTATTTT.

This clone has only a few counts. The rearrangement uses TRBV7-8 and TRBJ2-2; D unresolved. This CDR3 comprises 13 residues. Trimming shortened V by 5 bases and J by 6 bases, and 10 bases separated the two germline ends. Germline assignment: CDR1 SGHVS and CDR2 FQNEAQ. DNA of the CDR3: TGTGCCAGCAGCCGATCCACCGCCGGGGAGCTGTTTTTT. The encoded protein is CASSRSTAGELFF.

The chain joins TRBV2 to TRBJ2-1; TRBD2 agrees at 11 bases. CDR1 is SNHLY and CDR2 is FYNNEI in the germline V gene. This CDR3 comprises 16 residues. Germline trimming cut 3 bases from V and 8 bases from J; bases unmatched to any gene: 9. This chain's CDR3 is CASSDDATSGTDEQFF. CDR3 nucleotides: TGTGCCAGCAGTGATGATGCGACTAGCGGGACGGATGAGCAGTTCTTC.

The rearrangement joins TRBV30 to TRBJ2-3, with 7 positions matching TRBD2. The junction had 9 bases not matched to a gene; V was cut back by 4 bases and J by 5 bases. Germline CDR1 GTSNPN, CDR2 SVGIG (reference sequence). This CDR3 comprises 14 residues. The CDR3 DNA reads as TGTGCCTGGACCGGGACTACCCTGGGAGATACGCAGTATTTT. It translates to CAWTGTTLGDTQYF.

This clone was detected only a few times. The rearrangement uses TRBV19 and TRBJ2-7; possibly TRBD2 for D (5 bases). Germline CDR1 is LNHDA and CDR2 is SQIVND (reference sequence). V gave up 3 bases and J gave up 6 bases, with 18 bases separating them. The CDR3 has 15 residues. This CDR3 reads CASSIYGEPGTEQYF. Here the CDR3 DNA reads TGTGCCAGTAGTATTTACGGGGAACCGGGAACCGAGCAGTACTTC.

The rearrangement joins TRBV7-9 to TRBJ2-5; TRBD1 agrees at 7 bases. J was trimmed by 4 bases and V by 4 bases; bases with no gene match: 6. Germline loops: CDR1 SEHNR, CDR2 FQNEAQ (reference sequence). The CDR3 totals 14 residues. The CDR3 loop reads CASSSLGGGETQYF. Here the CDR3 DNA reads TGTGCCAGCAGCTCCCTAGGGGGCGGAGAGACCCAGTACTTC. The full variable domain, its missing parts supplied by reference TRBV7-9 and TRBJ2-5, is DTGVSQNPRHKITKRGQNVTFRCDPISEHNRLYWYRQTLGQGPEFLTYFQNEAQLEKSRLLSDRFSAERPKGSFSTLEIQRTEQGDSAMYLCASSSLGGGETQYFGPGTRLLVL.

With regard to this clone: The sample carries other DNA sequences with the same CDR3. J is TRBJ2-1 and V is TRBV5-1; possibly TRBD1 or TRBD2 for D (5 bases each). This CDR3 has 12 residues. Germline CDR1 and CDR2: SGHRS and YFSETQ. The V gene lost 2 bases and the J gene lost 9 bases, with 9 bases spanning the gap. As DNA, the CDR3 is TGCGCCAGCAGCTTAGGGGCGGGTGAGCAGTTCTTC. This translates into CASSLGAGEQFF.

This clone was found a few times. The chain uses TRBV29-1 and TRBJ2-7, with 10 bases aligning to TRBD2. The CDR3 runs 13 residues. Trimming at V came to 4 bases and at J to 2 bases, leaving 2 bases not matched to a gene. Germline lookup yields CDR1 SQVTM and CDR2 ANQGSEA. The CDR3 DNA reads as TGCAGCGTTGTTCTAGCGGGAGCCTACGAGCAGTACTTC. It is translated as CSVVLAGAYEQYF.

To note about this clone: One end of the junction fails to match germline, which may point to a read error. The chain joins TRBV10-3 to TRBJ2-1; the D gene could be TRBD1 or TRBD2 (5 bases each). The CDR3 totals 16 residues. Germline assignment: CDR1 ENHRY and CDR2 SYGVKD. CDR3 bases: TGTGCCATCAGTGAGGGGGCGTCTAGCCCGGGCAATGGGCAGTTCTTC. This translates into CAISEGASSPGNGQFF.

This clone has a count of ten or more. The CDR3 bases are TGTGCCAGTAGTGCCCCCCCTGGGCGGGGGTCCTACAATGAGCAGTTCTTC. Protein product: CASSAPPGRGSYNEQFF. V is TRBV19 and J is TRBJ2-1, with 7 positions matching TRBD2. J was trimmed by 1 base and V by 5 bases; bases with no gene match: 11. Germline V gene data show CDR1 as LNHDA and CDR2 as SQIVND (reference sequence). The CDR3 contains 17 residues.

The rearrangement joins TRBV7-6 to TRBJ2-7; D could derive from TRBD1 or TRBD2 (5 bases each). Trimming pared 5 bases from V and 8 bases from J, leaving 22 bases between. CDR1 is SGHVS and CDR2 is FNYEAQ in the germline V gene. CDR3 length: 15 residues. The CDR3 loop reads CASSVRPGRHSQQYF. CDR3 DNA: TGTGCCAGCAGCGTCCGGCCGGGACGGCACAGTCAGCAGTACTTC.

Points on this clone: The sample carries other DNA sequences with the same CDR3. The chain couples TRBV29-1 to TRBJ2-1; 9 positions match TRBD1. The J segment lost 1 base and the V segment lost 3 bases, leaving 1 base of the junction unmatched. The CDR3 sequence is 14 residues long. Germline CDR1 reads SQVTM; CDR2 reads ANQGSEA. The CDR3 DNA follows: TGCAGCGTTGAGGGACAGGGATCCTACAATGAGCAGTTCTTC. The encoded protein is CSVEGQGSYNEQFF.

The chain recombines TRBV5-1 with TRBJ2-7; D may be TRBD2 (6 bases). This CDR3 contains 14 residues. Germline V CDR1 and CDR2: SGHRS, YFSETQ. V lost 0 bases, J lost 2 bases, and 9 bases lay in between. The CDR3 DNA sequence: TGCGCCAGCAGCTTGGACGGGAGTCCCTACGAGCAGTACTTC. It is translated as CASSLDGSPYEQYF.

V and J are TRBV29-1 and TRBJ2-5; D remains unclear. This CDR3 spans 12 amino acids. Germline values: CDR1 SQVTM, CDR2 ANQGSEA. With 4 bases removed from V and 7 bases from J, the gap between germline ends came to 13 bases. The CDR3 region has the DNA TGCAGCGTTGTACGCCCCGGCGGGACCCAGTACTTC. This gives the protein CSVVRPGGTQYF. Full variable domain (missing parts from reference TRBV29-1 and TRBJ2-5): SAVISQKPSRDICQRGTSLTIQCQVDSQVTMMFWYRQQPGQSLTLIATANQGSEATYESGFVIDKFPISRPNLTFSTLTVSNMSPEDSSIYLCSVVRPGGTQYFGPGTRLLVL.

V usage is TRBV20-1 and J usage is TRBJ1-2; a possible D gene is TRBD1 (5 bases). Germline lookup yields CDR1 DFQATT and CDR2 SNEGSKA (reference sequence). The V gene lost 6 bases and the J gene lost 8 bases, with 7 bases spanning the gap. There are 9 residues in the CDR3. CDR3 in DNA: TGCAGTGCCAAGGGGGGCTACACCTTC. Its translation is CSAKGGYTF.

The chain employs TRBV25-1 and TRBJ2-7; TRBD1 aligns across 10 bases. Germline V gives CDR1 MGHDK, CDR2 SYGVNS. CDR3 length: 14 residues. Trimming took 6 bases from V and 5 from J; bases not matched to a gene: 7. The CDR3 reads CASSDPGQGNEQYF. In DNA, the CDR3 is TGTGCCAGCAGCGACCCGGGACAGGGGAACGAGCAGTACTTC.

The V call is TRBV29-1, the J call TRBJ2-1; 9 bases are shared with TRBD2. The CDR3 contains 11 residues. The germline gives CDR1 SQVTM, CDR2 ANQGSEA. J gave up 15 bases and V 6 bases, and 9 bases lay outside the gene matches. CDR3 loop: CSVHRREGGFF. CDR3 in DNA: TGCAGCGTCCATCGGCGGGAGGGCGGGTTCTTC.

Many counts were recorded for this clone. J is TRBJ2-5 and V is TRBV6-1, with D unclear. The CDR3 consists of 12 residues. Germline V lookup: CDR1 MNHNS, CDR2 SASEGT. The V end was cut by 8 bases, the J end by 5 bases, with 12 bases between. The CDR3 reads CASRLGVETQYF. In DNA form, the CDR3 reads TGTGCCAGCCGCCTGGGCGTTGAGACCCAGTACTTC.